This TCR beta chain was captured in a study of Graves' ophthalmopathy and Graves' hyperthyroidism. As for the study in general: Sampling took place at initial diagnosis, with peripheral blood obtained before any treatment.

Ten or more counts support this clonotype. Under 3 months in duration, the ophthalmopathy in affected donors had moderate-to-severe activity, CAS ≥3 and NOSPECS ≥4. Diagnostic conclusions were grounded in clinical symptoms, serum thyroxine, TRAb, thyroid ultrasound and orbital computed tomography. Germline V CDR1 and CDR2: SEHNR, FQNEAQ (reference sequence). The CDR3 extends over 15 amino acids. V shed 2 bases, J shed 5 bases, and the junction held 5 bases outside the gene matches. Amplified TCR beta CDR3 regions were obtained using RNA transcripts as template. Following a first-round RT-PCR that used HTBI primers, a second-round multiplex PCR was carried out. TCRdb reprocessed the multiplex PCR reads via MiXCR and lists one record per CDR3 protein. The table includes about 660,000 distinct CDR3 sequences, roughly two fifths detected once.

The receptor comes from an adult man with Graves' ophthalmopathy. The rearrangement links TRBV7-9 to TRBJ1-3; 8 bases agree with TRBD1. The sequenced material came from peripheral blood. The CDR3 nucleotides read TGTGCCAGCAGCTTAAGGAGGACAGGGCGAAACACCATATATTTT. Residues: CASSLRRTGRNTIYF.